These 27 T cell receptor beta chains originate from one sample sequenced in a study of T-cell memory formation after mild COVID-19. MiXCR was run by TCRdb on the 5' RACE reads, yielding one entry per CDR3 protein. The data contain 110,000 to 150,000 distinct CDR3 sequences, roughly 24% of them singletons. The sample was PBMCs or a T cell subset sorted from them (not recorded which). Source of these receptors: an adult woman who had mild COVID-19 (a few samples of this study predate the infection). Cell type and time point are not known.

The V call is TRBV6-4, the J call TRBJ2-2; possibly TRBD1 for D (5 bases). The length of the CDR3 is 16 residues. Germline V gene sequence: CDR1 MRHNA, CDR2 SNTAGT. The V end lost 1 base, the J end lost 7 bases, and 16 bases lay between the germline ends. Written as DNA, the CDR3 is TGTGCCAGCAGTGACTTGGAGAAGGGGTTAAACGGGGAGCTGTTTTTT. It specifies CASSDLEKGLNGELFF.

The chain carries TRBV20-1 and TRBJ2-3; TRBD2 matches 16 bases. This CDR3 comprises 20 residues. Looked up from germline, CDR1 is DFQATT and CDR2 is SNEGSKA (reference sequence). After removal of 3 bases from V and 3 bases from J, the junction contained 15 bases not matched to a gene. The chain's CDR3 is CSASPGGLAGGAMVTDTQYF. In DNA, the CDR3 is TGCAGTGCTAGCCCCGGGGGACTAGCGGGAGGGGCTATGGTGACAGATACGCAGTATTTT.

The chain joins TRBV12-3 or TRBV12-4 to TRBJ1-3; TRBD1 might be the D (5 bases). V was trimmed by 8 bases and J by 0 bases, leaving 14 bases between them. The CDR3 is 15 residues long. The CDR3 loop is CASVLQVLSGNTIYF. CDR3 nucleotide sequence: TGTGCCAGCGTCCTACAGGTCCTCTCTGGAAACACCATATATTTT.

The chain couples TRBV5-6 to TRBJ2-7; tentatively, D is TRBD1 or TRBD2 (5 bases each). The CDR3 is made up of 13 amino acids. Germline-derived CDR1 and CDR2 are SGHDT and YYEEEE. Trimming cost V 2 bases and J 6 bases, with 12 bases left between them. As DNA, the CDR3 is TGTGCCAGCAGCTTCGGACACCTAGCCGAGCAGTACTTC. It specifies CASSFGHLAEQYF.

This clonotype came up a few times. The V gene is TRBV4-1, the J gene TRBJ2-2; TRBD1 or TRBD2 may be the D gene (5 bases each). Germline V gene sequence: CDR1 MGHRA, CDR2 YSYEKL. Trimming left V 0 bases short and J 6 bases short, with 8 bases between. The CDR3 totals 14 residues. CDR3 in amino acids: CASSQEWGPGELFF. The CDR3 bases are TGCGCCAGCAGCCAAGAGTGGGGACCCGGGGAGCTGTTTTTT.

The gene calls are TRBV5-1 and TRBJ2-2; TRBD2 matches at 7 bases. Looked up from germline, CDR1 is SGHRS and CDR2 is YFSETQ. The CDR3 contains 15 residues. The V and J ends lost 3 bases and 2 bases, in that order; junction bases with no gene match: 4. DNA of the CDR3: TGCGCCAGCAGCTGGACGGGAGGTAACACCGGGGAGCTGTTTTTT. This sequence encodes CASSWTGGNTGELFF.

The table lists this clonotype with a few counts. The chain joins TRBV9 to TRBJ1-2; tentative D call: TRBD1 (6 bases). There are 14 residues in the CDR3. The V gene lost 3 bases and the J gene lost 4 bases, with 13 bases spanning the gap. CDR1 and CDR2 (germline): SGDLS, YYNGEE. The CDR3 nucleotides are TGTGCCAGCAGCGCCCCGGGAGGGGGCTATGGCTACACCTTC. Translation gives CASSAPGGGYGYTF.

This clonotype was counted between two and nine times. Here the CDR3 DNA reads TGTGCCAGCATCACAGGAGACCAAGAGACCCAGTACTTC. This codes for CASITGDQETQYF. The chain has TRBV7-3 and TRBJ2-5; tentatively, D is TRBD1 (5 bases). Deletions cut 7 bases from V and 0 bases from J, with 9 bases between. The CDR3 is 13 residues long. Germline CDR1 is SGHTA and CDR2 is FQGTGA.

This clonotype was counted between two and nine times. The V gene is TRBV12-3 or TRBV12-4, the J gene TRBJ2-7; D gene unclear. Trimming stripped 3 bases from V and 3 bases from J, with 6 bases between. The CDR3 totals 12 residues. CDR3 sequence (DNA): TGTGCCAGCAGTTTTCCTGGCTACGAGCAGTACTTC. The encoded protein is CASSFPGYEQYF.

J is TRBJ2-1 and V is TRBV11-2; weak D call: TRBD2 (5 bases). V was cut by 3 bases and J by 10 bases, with 10 bases left in between. The length of the CDR3 is 12 residues. CDR1 SGHAT and CDR2 FQNNGV come from the germline V gene. This chain's CDR3 is CASSFGRGEQFF. CDR3 bases: TGTGCCAGCAGCTTCGGACGGGGAGAGCAGTTCTTC.

The genes are TRBV12-3 or TRBV12-4 and TRBJ2-1; tentatively, D is TRBD2 (6 bases). V lost 6 bases and J 8 bases, leaving 17 bases between the germline ends. The CDR3 loop spans 14 amino acids. The CDR3 loop is CASSPPLARDEQFF. Written as DNA, the CDR3 is TGTGCCAGCAGCCCCCCACTAGCCAGGGATGAGCAGTTCTTC.

This clonotype appeared many times. V and J are TRBV7-9 and TRBJ2-1, with 7 nucleotides matching TRBD2. The CDR3 sequence is 12 residues long. Germline V CDR1 and CDR2: SEHNR, FQNEAQ (reference sequence). J lost 10 bases, V lost 5 bases, and 5 bases had no gene match. CDR3 nucleotide sequence: TGTGCCAGCAGCCTCACGGGGGGAGAGCAGTTCTTC. Translating gives CASSLTGGEQFF.

This clonotype occurred many times. The V call is TRBV7-6, the J call TRBJ2-1, with TRBD2 matching over 13 bases. The V gene's germline CDR1 is SGHVS and CDR2 FNYEAQ. The CDR3 extends over 18 amino acids. Trimming removed 4 bases from V and 2 bases from J; junction bases left unmatched: 8. The DNA of the CDR3 is TGTGCCAGCAGCTCTCAGCCCGGACTAGCGGGGGCCTACAATGAGCAGTTCTTC. It yields the protein CASSSQPGLAGAYNEQFF.

The chain combines TRBV5-1 with TRBJ2-1; 7 positions agree with TRBD1. The trim removed 4 bases at V and 0 bases at J, leaving 7 bases unmatched. Germline assignment: CDR1 SGHRS and CDR2 YFSETQ. This CDR3 contains 16 residues. This CDR3 is CASSPQGPSSYNEQFF. The CDR3 bases are TGCGCCAGCAGCCCACAGGGGCCGAGCTCCTACAATGAGCAGTTCTTC.

The J gene is TRBJ1-2, the V gene TRBV12-3 or TRBV12-4; D ambiguous. The CDR3 covers 12 residues. Trimming took 6 bases from V and 6 from J, leaving 11 bases between them. For the CDR3, the DNA is TGTGCCAGCAGAAACCCTCCGGATGGCTACACCTTC. It is translated as CASRNPPDGYTF.

As regards this clonotype: One end of the junction does not line up with germline, which may come from a read error. The CDR3 DNA reads TGCGCCAGCAGCTCAACGGGAGGAGGGACTGGCTTC. This codes for CASSSTGGGTGF. The rearrangement links TRBV5-1 to TRBJ2-1; 7 positions agree with TRBD2. Looked up from germline, CDR1 is SGHRS and CDR2 is YFSETQ. CDR3 size: 12 residues.

This clonotype turned up a few times. The rearrangement links TRBV7-2 to TRBJ2-3, with TRBD2 identical over 8 bases. The CDR3 contains 16 residues. Germline V gene lookup returns CDR1 SGHTA and CDR2 FQGNSA. J gave up 2 bases and V 0 bases, and 4 bases lay outside the gene matches. The CDR3 DNA sequence: TGTGCCAGCAGCTTAGCCCGGGGGGGGGCCACAGATACGCAGTATTTT. Its translation: CASSLARGGATDTQYF.

This chain links TRBV7-9 with TRBJ2-3; 7 nucleotides line up with TRBD1. With V trimmed by 5 bases and J by 2 bases, 7 bases remained unmatched. The CDR3 totals 15 residues. Germline CDR1 reads SEHNR; CDR2 reads FQNEAQ (reference sequence). The CDR3 spells CASSHRDRDTDTQYF. The DNA of the CDR3 is TGTGCCAGCAGCCACCGGGACAGAGACACAGATACGCAGTATTTT.

This clonotype was detected only a few times. The chain has TRBV9 and TRBJ1-2; D perhaps matches TRBD1 (5 bases). The V gene lost 3 bases and the J gene lost 4 bases, with 16 bases spanning the gap. Germline V gene data show CDR1 as SGDLS and CDR2 as YYNGEE. This CDR3 comprises 15 residues. CDR3 coding DNA: TGTGCCAGCAGCGGTCAGACAGTCTTCAGCTATGGCTACACCTTC. Amino acid sequence: CASSGQTVFSYGYTF.

This clonotype was seen a few times. The rearrangement joins TRBV20-1 to TRBJ2-3, with TRBD2 identical over 12 bases. This CDR3 comprises 17 residues. The V segment lost 6 bases and the J segment 0 bases; nucleotides outside the gene matches: 10. The V gene's germline CDR1 is DFQATT and CDR2 SNEGSKA (reference sequence). CDR3 coding DNA: TGCAGTGCCTCAGGACTAGCGGGATCGACTAGCACAGATACGCAGTATTTT. The encoded protein is CSASGLAGSTSTDTQYF.

The genes are TRBV9 and TRBJ1-1; no definite D call. The length of the CDR3 is 12 residues. Germline-derived CDR1 and CDR2 are SGDLS and YYNGEE. The V end was cut by 0 bases, the J end by 5 bases, with 5 bases between. In nucleotides, the CDR3 is TGTGCCAGCAGCGTAGTAGAAACTGAAGCTTTCTTT. Its protein is CASSVVETEAFF. The entire variable domain, with the rest obtained from reference TRBV9 and TRBJ1-1, is as follows: DSGVTQTPKHLITATGQRVTLRCSPRSGDLSVYWYQQSLDQGLQFLIQYYNGEERAKGNILERFSAQQFPDLHSELNLSSLELGDSALYFCASSVVETEAFFGQGTRLTVV.

This clonotype came up a few times. CDR3 protein: CASSPPGNRGYEQYF. CDR3 nucleotides: TGTGCCAGCTCACCCCCAGGCAACAGGGGCTACGAGCAGTACTTC. The rearrangement joins TRBV18 to TRBJ2-7, with 7 positions matching TRBD1. The J segment lost 3 bases and the V segment lost 3 bases, leaving 8 bases of the junction unmatched. The CDR3 covers 15 residues. Germline loops: CDR1 KGHSH, CDR2 LQKENI.

This sequence joins TRBV6-5 and TRBJ1-1, with D hard to call. V lost 5 bases, J lost 5 bases, and 15 bases lay in between. There are 14 residues in the CDR3. In germline, CDR1 is MNHEY, CDR2 SVGAGI. CDR3 protein: CASSPTARGTEAFF. The DNA of the CDR3 is TGTGCCAGCAGTCCTACAGCGAGAGGGACTGAAGCTTTCTTT.

This clonotype was counted a few times. The chain carries TRBV7-2 and TRBJ2-5; D gene ambiguous. V was clipped by 1 base and J by 5 bases, with 11 bases between them. The CDR3 covers 14 residues. Germline CDR1 and CDR2: SGHTA and FQGNSA. CDR3 DNA sequence: TGTGCCAGCAGCTTAGGACGGGTTTGGGAGACCCAGTACTTC. As protein: CASSLGRVWETQYF.

In its sample, this clonotype was seen a few times. J is TRBJ2-7 and V is TRBV7-9; D is undetermined. Germline V gives CDR1 SEHNR, CDR2 FQNEAQ (reference sequence). This CDR3 is 14 amino acids long. V shed 9 bases and J shed 3 bases, with 18 bases lying between them. CDR3 coding DNA: TGTGCCAGTGTTGGCCCTTTAGGCGGCTACGAGCAGTACTTC. It is translated as CASVGPLGGYEQYF. Variable domain in full (rest from reference TRBV7-9 and TRBJ2-7): DTGVSQNPRHKITKRGQNVTFRCDPISEHNRLYWYRQTLGQGPEFLTYFQNEAQLEKSRLLSDRFSAERPKGSFSTLEIQRTEQGDSAMYLCASVGPLGGYEQYFGPGTRLTVT.

The chain carries TRBV12-3 or TRBV12-4 and TRBJ2-7, with D possibly being TRBD1 (6 bases). The CDR3 is 14 amino acids. Trimming stripped 1 base from V and 5 bases from J, with 12 bases between. DNA of the CDR3: TGTGCCAGCAGTTTAGTACAGGGTTGGAACGAGCAGTACTTC. Its translation: CASSLVQGWNEQYF.

J is TRBJ2-7 and V is TRBV29-1; D could derive from TRBD1 or TRBD2 (5 bases each). There are 15 residues in the CDR3. Deletions cut 6 bases from V and 0 bases from J, with 18 bases between. Germline V gives CDR1 SQVTM, CDR2 ANQGSEA. CDR3 region: CSVVRRAGSSYEQYF. As DNA, the CDR3 is TGCAGCGTCGTCCGAAGGGCAGGGAGCTCCTACGAGCAGTACTTC.